Listed below are T cell receptor beta chains from one sample, sequenced in a study of blood T cells in healthy people across ages. TCRdb redid the calling of the 5' RACE reads with MiXCR, one entry per CDR3 protein. This sample yields 1.5 million to 2 million distinct CDR3 sequences, of which roughly 27% are seen a single time; more than 6% belongs to the top ten. Material for sequencing was blood. These TCRs come from a woman in her 30s in good health. Each CDR3 is given with its conserved first and last residue. D genes are given only for firm matches. Size is stated for part of the rows, as once, few or many counts, or as a class when the clone is expanded.

clone size,V gene,CDR3 length,D gene,J gene,CDR3 DNA,CDR3 protein
few,TRBV30,13,.,TRBJ2-7,TGTGCCTGGAGTCCAAACAGGTTTTACGAGCAGTACTTC,CAWSPNRFYEQYF
many,TRBV6-5,16,.,TRBJ2-5,TGTGCCAGCAGTCCCCTAAGGAGCACCGTCCAAGAGACCCAGTACTTC,CASSPLRSTVQETQYF
.,TRBV3-1,15,.,TRBJ2-7,TGTGCCAGCAGCCAAGGGGGCTTACATTCCTACGAGCAGTACTTC,CASSQGGLHSYEQYF
.,TRBV9,12,.,TRBJ1-3,TGTGCCAGCGGGAGCTCTGGAAACACCATATATTTT,CASGSSGNTIYF
few,TRBV6-6,18,.,TRBJ2-6,TGTGCCAGCAGTTACCGGGGGCAGGGCAGCTCTGGGGCCAACGTCCTGACTTTC,CASSYRGQGSSGANVLTF
.,TRBV3-1,17,TRBD1,TRBJ1-2,TGTGCCAGCAGCCAAGAAGCCCCGAGGGACAGGGGGTATGGCTACACCTTC,CASSQEAPRDRGYGYTF
.,TRBV6-2/TRBV6-3,16,.,TRBJ2-1,TGTGCCAGCAGCTACGAACCCCAACTAGCTTCGAATGAGCAGTTCTTC,CASSYEPQLASNEQFF
.,TRBV6-2/TRBV6-3,13,.,TRBJ2-1,TGTGCCAGCAGCGGTGGTCTGATGGAGGGCGAGTTCTTC,CASSGGLMEGEFF
.,TRBV20-1,16,.,TRBJ1-5,TGCAGTGCTAGAGATGGGGTCGGGGCAGGGTGGCAGCCCCAGCATTTT,CSARDGVGAGWQPQHF
.,TRBV7-8,14,TRBD1,TRBJ1-5,TGTGCCAGCAGCTGGGGACAGGACAATCAGCCCCAGCATTTT,CASSWGQDNQPQHF
.,TRBV18,17,TRBD2,TRBJ2-3,TGTGCCAGCTCCCCCCGTGGGATAGCGGGGGGCACAGATACGCAGTATTTT,CASSPRGIAGGTDTQYF
.,TRBV20-1,15,TRBD2,TRBJ2-3,TGCAGTGCTAGTTCCGGGGGGATCCTCACAGGTACGCAGTATTTT,CSASSGGILTGTQYF
.,TRBV29-1,11,.,TRBJ2-5,TGCAGCGTTGATGGGGGAGAGACCCAGTACTTC,CSVDGGETQYF
few,TRBV30,11,.,TRBJ2-1,TGTGCCTGGAGCGACAACCATGAGCAGTTCTTC,CAWSDNHEQFF
many,TRBV10-3,12,.,TRBJ1-2,TGTGCCATCACTGCAGGGCTTGGAGGCTACACCTTC,CAITAGLGGYTF
many,TRBV20-1,9,.,TRBJ1-2,TGCAGTGCTGGATATGGCTACACCTTC,CSAGYGYTF
many,TRBV20-1,14,.,TRBJ2-6,TGCAGTGCTAGTGCGGAGTCTGGGGCCAACGTCCTGACTTTC,CSASAESGANVLTF
.,TRBV7-2,18,.,TRBJ2-1,TGTGCCAGCAGCTTAGCGATGAACGAGCCGAGCTCCTACAATGAGCAGTTCTTC,CASSLAMNEPSSYNEQFF
few,TRBV20-1,13,.,TRBJ2-6,TGCAGTGCTAGAGATAGTTATAACAGCGTCCTGACTTTC,CSARDSYNSVLTF
.,TRBV5-1,16,TRBD2,TRBJ2-1,TGCGCCAGCAGCTTGGGGACTAGCGGGAACCACAATGAGCAGTTCTTC,CASSLGTSGNHNEQFF
.,TRBV6-1,16,.,TRBJ2-4,TGTGCCAGCAGCCACGGGACCCAAAAGGGCAAAAACATTCAGTACTTC,CASSHGTQKGKNIQYF
few,TRBV20-1,14,.,TRBJ2-5,TGCAGTGCTAGAGCGGGCAGGGGGGGAGAGACCCAGTACTTC,CSARAGRGGETQYF
few,TRBV15,16,TRBD2,TRBJ2-1,TGTGCCACCAGCCCCCCTGGACTAGCGGGGGGGTATGAGCAGTTCTTC,CATSPPGLAGGYEQFF
few,TRBV20-1,13,.,TRBJ1-4,TGCAGTGCTAGAGTCCAGTTGAATGAAAAACTGTTTTTT,CSARVQLNEKLFF
few,TRBV4-2,15,.,TRBJ2-3,TGTGCCAGCAGCCAAGATCCCGCTAGCCGGGATACGCAGTATTTT,CASSQDPASRDTQYF
.,TRBV6-1,13,.,TRBJ1-5,TGTGCCAGCAGGTTTGGCGCGGCGGGGCCCCAGCATTTT,CASRFGAAGPQHF
few,TRBV6-5,16,TRBD2,TRBJ2-3,TGTGCCAGCAGAACCCTTAGCGGGGGGGGAACAGATACGCAGTATTTT,CASRTLSGGGTDTQYF
.,TRBV7-9,15,.,TRBJ2-1,TGTGCCAGCAGCTTAATGGACTCAGTTGGGGATGAGCAGTTCTTC,CASSLMDSVGDEQFF
.,TRBV20-1,14,.,TRBJ1-2,TGCAGTGCTAGAGATATCTCCTCGGGCTATGGCTACACCTTC,CSARDISSGYGYTF
many,TRBV29-1,12,.,TRBJ1-2,TGCAGCGTTTTTGAAGGGGGTGGCGGCTACACCTTC,CSVFEGGGGYTF
.,TRBV20-1,13,.,TRBJ1-2,TGCAGTGCTAGAGGCCTCGGAGTTTCTGGCTACACCTTC,CSARGLGVSGYTF
few,TRBV12-5,16,TRBD2,TRBJ2-1,TGTGCTAGTGGTTTCCTGGGTGCCGGGAGGGCCAATGAGCAGTTCTTC,CASGFLGAGRANEQFF
.,TRBV12-3/TRBV12-4,14,.,TRBJ2-5,TGTGCCAGCAGCCCCGGGAGCCGGGAGAAGACCCAGTACTTC,CASSPGSREKTQYF
.,TRBV12-3/TRBV12-4,15,.,TRBJ2-3,TGTGCCAGCAACGACCGGGGGAGGAACCCGGTGCCGCAGTATTTT,CASNDRGRNPVPQYF
.,TRBV7-3,15,TRBD1,TRBJ2-7,TGTGCCAGCAGCTTAATCCCCGGGACAGGCTATGAGCAGTACTTC,CASSLIPGTGYEQYF
.,TRBV6-5,14,TRBD1,TRBJ1-1,TGTGCCAGCAGCACAGGGGGGGCGAACACTGAAGCTTTCTTT,CASSTGGANTEAFF
few,TRBV3-1,12,.,TRBJ1-1,TGTGCCAGTAGGAGTTTTAACACTGAAGCTTTCTTT,CASRSFNTEAFF
.,TRBV12-3/TRBV12-4,14,.,TRBJ2-7,TGTGCCAGCAGTCAGCCCGACGCCTCCTACGAGCAGTACTTC,CASSQPDASYEQYF
.,TRBV7-9,18,TRBD2,TRBJ2-1,TGTGTCAGCAGCCACCCTCTTCCGCCCAGCGGGGGGGCCGGTGAGCAGTTCTTC,CVSSHPLPPSGGAGEQFF
.,TRBV7-9,16,.,TRBJ2-6,TGTGCCAGCAGCTCTGGGACATTCCTGGGGGCCAACGTCCGGACTTTC,CASSSGTFLGANVRTF
.,TRBV5-1,17,TRBD1,TRBJ1-4,TGCGCCAACAAAAGGTACGGGACAGGACACGGCCTGGAAAAACTGTTTTTT,CANKRYGTGHGLEKLFF
few,TRBV28,17,TRBD2,TRBJ2-3,TGTGCCAGCAGCTGGGCCCTCGCGGGGGGGGGCACAGATACGCAGTATTTT,CASSWALAGGGTDTQYF
few,TRBV29-1,14,TRBD2,TRBJ2-7,TGCAGCGTCCCCAGAAGCGGGGGGGACTACGAGCAGTACTTC,CSVPRSGGDYEQYF
.,TRBV2,15,TRBD1,TRBJ1-6,TGTGCCAGCAGTGGAGGACAGGGTGATAATTCACCCCTCCACTTT,CASSGGQGDNSPLHF
.,TRBV5-1,16,.,TRBJ1-5,TGCGCCAGCAGCTTGTCCCCGGGGGCGGGCCATCAGCCCCAGCATTTT,CASSLSPGAGHQPQHF
.,TRBV7-2,15,.,TRBJ2-3,TGTGCCAGCAGCAAATCCCGGGAGAATCGAGGGGCAAAGTATTTT,CASSKSRENRGAKYF
.,TRBV11-2,15,.,TRBJ2-3,TGTGCCAGCAGCTTAGATCGGCTTTTCACAGATACACAGTATTTT,CASSLDRLFTDTQYF
.,TRBV20-1,14,TRBD2,TRBJ2-3,TGCAGTGCTAGAGTTGATAGCGGGGAAGATACGCGGTATTTT,CSARVDSGEDTRYF
few,TRBV5-1,18,TRBD2,TRBJ2-5,TGCGCCAGCAGCTTGGCCCTGGGACTAGCGGGAGATCCAGAGACCCAGTACTTC,CASSLALGLAGDPETQYF
few,TRBV20-1,15,TRBD1,TRBJ1-5,TGCAGTGCTGGACAGGATTTTTGGGGCAATCAGCCCCAGCATTTT,CSAGQDFWGNQPQHF
few,TRBV5-1,15,.,TRBJ2-3,TGCGCCAGCAGCTTGGCCGGAACGGTGGGGGATACGCAGTATTTT,CASSLAGTVGDTQYF
.,TRBV14,16,.,TRBJ2-1,TGTGCCAGCAGCCGGGTGCCCAACCTCTATATGTATGAGCAGTTCTTC,CASSRVPNLYMYEQFF
.,TRBV7-6,13,.,TRBJ1-3,TGTGCCAGCAGCGGTACAAGATTGGACACCATATATTTT,CASSGTRLDTIYF
.,TRBV20-1,14,.,TRBJ2-5,TGCAGTGTTAGAGATCGGGCCAGCGAAGAGACCCAGTACTTC,CSVRDRASEETQYF
once,TRBV5-1,14,TRBD1,TRBJ1-2,TGCGCCAGCAGCCCGGCAGGGACAGGGGAGGGCTACACCTTC,CASSPAGTGEGYTF
.,TRBV6-5,17,.,TRBJ2-1,TGTGCCAGCAGTTACTCGCACGCGCCCAGCTCCTACAATGAGCAGTTCTTC,CASSYSHAPSSYNEQFF